A single sample is the source of the 30 T cell receptor beta chains below, sequenced in a study of HIV-infected patients and healthy controls. Whole blood was used without fractionation, so all unsorted peripheral T cells were included. Alpha and beta constant-region primers primed reverse transcription of 400 to 500 ng RNA. Separate chain-specific third strand synthesis with multiplexing indices produced the alpha and beta libraries. TCRdb ran MiXCR on the 5' RACE reads and lists one entry per CDR3 protein. There are about 9,700 distinct CDR3 sequences in the sample; roughly 8% occur only once, and 3.5% lies in the top ten. Sequenced input: blood. These receptors came from an adult in good health.

This clonotype is medium-sized by share. The chain is built from TRBV6-5 and TRBJ2-7; D remains unclear. Germline V gene lookup returns CDR1 MNHEY and CDR2 SVGAGI. This CDR3 contains 16 residues. Trimming took off 4 bases at V and 2 bases at J, with 18 bases between the two ends. This chain's CDR3 is CASSFTSSAYTYEQYF. The CDR3 nucleotides are TGTGCCAGCAGTTTCACTTCTTCGGCCTATACCTACGAGCAGTACTTC.

This clonotype was detected a few times. The rearrangement uses TRBV6-2 or TRBV6-3 and TRBJ2-1, with D possibly being TRBD1 (6 bases). V was cut by 6 bases and J by 4 bases, with 16 bases left in between. The CDR3 runs to 15 residues. Per the germline V gene, CDR1 is MNHEY and CDR2 is SVGEGT. In DNA, the CDR3 is TGTGCCAGCAGGATCAGGGGCCAGAGGTACAATGAGCAGTTCTTC. As protein: CASRIRGQRYNEQFF.

The chain employs TRBV11-2 and TRBJ1-4; no firm D call. CDR1 and CDR2 from the germline V gene are SGHAT and FQNNGV. This CDR3 comprises 15 residues. Trimming cost V 1 base and J 3 bases, with 9 bases left between them. The CDR3 DNA reads TGTGCCAGCAGCTTAGGTTCTGGGCCTAATGAAAAACTGTTTTTT. This gives the protein CASSLGSGPNEKLFF.

By frequency in the sample, this clonotype is medium-sized. This chain links TRBV7-9 with TRBJ2-2, with 10 bases aligning to TRBD2. The germline CDR1 and CDR2 sequences are SEHNR and FQNEAQ (reference sequence). This CDR3 is built from 15 residues. J lost 0 bases, V lost 6 bases, and 1 base had no gene match. The CDR3 DNA follows: TGTGCCAGCAGGGGGACTAGCGCGAACACCGGGGAGCTGTTTTTT. Translation: CASRGTSANTGELFF.

Relative to its sample, this clonotype is medium-sized (0.01 to 0.1%). CDR3 bases: TGTGCCTGGAGTTCGGGGGTGTCTGGGGCCAACGTCCTGACTTTC. Its translation is CAWSSGVSGANVLTF. This rearrangement joins TRBV30 to TRBJ2-6; TRBD2 might be the D (6 bases). Germline CDR1 is GTSNPN and CDR2 is SVGIG (reference sequence). This CDR3 is built from 15 residues. The V end lost 2 bases, the J end lost 1 base, and 9 bases lay between the germline ends.

The genes are TRBV3-1 and TRBJ1-6; D gene unclear. Germline CDR1 is LGHDT and CDR2 is YNNKEL (reference sequence). This CDR3 spans 17 amino acids. Trimming removed 0 bases from V and 6 bases from J, with 15 bases in between. The CDR3 is CASSQDLGPHSNSPLHF. CDR3 bases: TGTGCCAGCAGCCAAGATCTTGGACCTCATTCTAATTCACCCCTCCACTTT.

At least ten counts were recorded for this clonotype. The V call is TRBV2, the J call TRBJ2-6, with no clear D. Germline V gene data show CDR1 as SNHLY and CDR2 as FYNNEI. Trimming removed 6 bases from V and 0 bases from J, with 9 bases in between. The CDR3 is made up of 15 amino acids. The CDR3 bases are TGTGCCAGCAGAGGCCTTCCCTCTGGGGCCAACGTCCTGACTTTC. It specifies CASRGLPSGANVLTF.

This clonotype was counted ten times or more. The chain combines TRBV11-2 with TRBJ2-5; D not certain. Between the trimmed V and J ends, which lost 2 bases and 2 bases, there was a span of 21 bases. The CDR3 runs to 18 residues. The germline CDR1 and CDR2 sequences are SGHAT and FQNNGV. This CDR3 is CASSLSSRHLNYQETQYF. CDR3 DNA sequence: TGTGCCAGCAGCTTATCGAGTCGACACCTAAACTATCAAGAGACCCAGTACTTC.

The genes are TRBV12-3 or TRBV12-4 and TRBJ2-1; 7 positions agree with TRBD2. The ends lost 8 bases at V and 15 bases at J; junction bases unmatched: 16. The CDR3 covers 13 residues. The CDR3 region is CASCTLEGRAGFF. CDR3 DNA: TGTGCCAGCTGTACTTTGGAGGGGAGGGCGGGGTTCTTC.

This clonotype was recorded many times. The CDR3 DNA reads as TGCAGTGCTAACAGATTAAATCAGCCCCAGCATTTT. Amino acid sequence: CSANRLNQPQHF. The chain joins TRBV20-1 to TRBJ1-5; unclear D gene. CDR1 is DFQATT and CDR2 is SNEGSKA in the germline V gene (reference sequence). V shed 4 bases and J shed 4 bases, with 8 bases lying between them. The CDR3 totals 12 residues.

In its sample, this clonotype is medium-sized. The rearrangement uses TRBV20-1 and TRBJ1-1; D might be TRBD1 (5 bases). Germline assignment: CDR1 DFQATT and CDR2 SNEGSKA (reference sequence). This CDR3 has 13 residues. Trimming took off 3 bases at V and 4 bases at J, with 12 bases between the two ends. The CDR3, as DNA: TGCAGTGCTAGCCGCAGGGTTACCACTGAAGCTTTCTTT. Translated, it gives CSASRRVTTEAFF.

This clonotype was recorded at least ten times. The chain uses TRBV6-5 and TRBJ2-1; D not certain. The CDR3 covers 12 residues. The germline gives CDR1 MNHEY, CDR2 SVGAGI. V lost 4 bases, J lost 6 bases, and 7 bases lay in between. The CDR3, as DNA: TGTGCCAGCAGTTCCCCCGCCAATGAGCAGTTCTTC. Protein: CASSSPANEQFF.

Judged by abundance, this clonotype is medium-sized (0.01 to 0.1%). The rearrangement uses TRBV7-9 and TRBJ1-2; D remains unclear. Germline CDR1 is SEHNR and CDR2 is FQNEAQ (reference sequence). The V end lost 5 bases, the J end lost 2 bases, and 9 bases lay between the germline ends. This CDR3 is built from 13 residues. The CDR3 region is CASSPTGNYGYTF. The CDR3 coding sequence is TGTGCCAGCAGCCCGACCGGAAACTATGGCTACACCTTC.

Many counts were recorded for this clonotype. The genes are TRBV5-1 and TRBJ1-1; D perhaps matches TRBD1 (6 bases). Germline values: CDR1 SGHRS, CDR2 YFSETQ. Trimming shortened V by 6 bases and J by 0 bases, and 12 bases separated the two germline ends. This CDR3 has 14 residues. In DNA form, the CDR3 reads TGCGCCAGCAAAGTGGACAGTATGAACACTGAAGCTTTCTTT. Translated, it gives CASKVDSMNTEAFF.

In its sample, this clonotype is medium-sized. The DNA is left out, because the CDR3 cannot be placed on it with certainty; the CDR3 is given as TCRdb lists it. V gene TRBV5-1 combines with J gene TRBJ2-7; TRBD1 was called by the table and not checked on the DNA. In germline, CDR1 is SGHRS, CDR2 YFSETQ. The CDR3 region is 12 residues in length, termini included. The CDR3 is CASSFGTGIHTF.

This clonotype is medium-sized in the sample. V gene TRBV10-3 combines with J gene TRBJ2-3; TRBD1 agrees at 7 bases. The CDR3 spans 13 residues. Per germline, CDR1 ENHRY and CDR2 SYGVKD. The V segment lost 6 bases and the J segment 0 bases; nucleotides outside the gene matches: 0. The chain's CDR3 is CAIRTGSTDTQYF. In DNA form, the CDR3 reads TGTGCCATCAGGACAGGGAGCACAGATACGCAGTATTTT.

The chain carries TRBV3-1 and TRBJ2-1, with 9 bases matching TRBD2. Germline lookup yields CDR1 LGHDT and CDR2 YNNKEL (reference sequence). Trimming cost V 7 bases and J 5 bases; bases outside gene matches: 3. CDR3 length: 13 residues. In nucleotides, the CDR3 is TGTGCCAGCAAACTAGCGGGCGACAATGAGCAGTTCTTC. As protein: CASKLAGDNEQFF.

This clonotype was seen many times. This sequence joins TRBV18 and TRBJ2-7, with D perhaps matching TRBD1 (6 bases). Trimming removed 3 bases from V and 6 bases from J, with 18 bases in between. Germline-derived CDR1 and CDR2 are KGHSH and LQKENI. The CDR3 sequence is 15 residues long. CDR3 DNA sequence: TGTGCCAGCTCACCCGGGACACCCTTAATGGGCGAGCAGTACTTC. Protein product: CASSPGTPLMGEQYF.

This clonotype is medium-sized within its sample. V usage is TRBV6-2 or TRBV6-3 and J usage is TRBJ2-7; 7 bases agree with TRBD1. The CDR3 length is 15 residues. CDR1 and CDR2 (germline): MNHEY, SVGEGT. V was clipped by 5 bases and J by 5 bases; unmatched bases: 12. The DNA for the CDR3 is TGTGCCAGCAGTCCCCACGACAGGGTCCTCGACGAGCAGTACTTC. It is translated as CASSPHDRVLDEQYF.

This clonotype is labeled as medium-sized (0.01 to 0.1%). This rearrangement joins TRBV15 to TRBJ2-5, with D maybe TRBD1 (5 bases). The ends were cut back, 1 base at V and 5 bases at J, with 11 bases in the middle. The CDR3 is 14 residues long. Germline-derived CDR1 and CDR2 are LNHNV and YYDKDF (reference sequence). The CDR3 sequence: CATSRGARDETQYF. The CDR3 nucleotides read TGTGCCACCAGCAGAGGTGCCAGGGATGAGACCCAGTACTTC.

In its sample, this clonotype ranks as medium-sized. The rearrangement joins TRBV7-6 to TRBJ1-4; D call uncertain. V lost 6 bases and J 7 bases, leaving 18 bases between the germline ends. Germline-derived CDR1 and CDR2 are SGHVS and FNYEAQ. This CDR3 has 15 amino acids. In DNA, the CDR3 is TGTGCCAGCAGGCCTGCACCCGGGATGGGTGAAAAACTGTTTTTT. The encoded protein is CASRPAPGMGEKLFF.

CDR3 residues: CATSRGGTASYEQYF. The CDR3 DNA reads as TGTGCCACCAGCAGGGGTGGTACAGCCTCCTACGAGCAGTACTTC. The chain combines TRBV15 with TRBJ2-7; D is unclear. CDR1 and CDR2 (germline): LNHNV, YYDKDF (reference sequence). The CDR3 sequence is 15 residues long. Deletions cut 3 bases from V and 0 bases from J, with 12 bases between.

Relative to its sample, this clonotype is medium-sized. The chain employs TRBV3-1 and TRBJ2-1, with a possible D match to TRBD2 (5 bases). CDR1 and CDR2 from the germline V gene are LGHDT and YNNKEL (reference sequence). V was pared by 0 bases and J by 6 bases, with 12 bases between. The CDR3 sequence is 15 residues long. The CDR3 DNA sequence: TGTGCCAGCAGCCAAGATAAGCTAGCAAGCAATGAGCAGTTCTTC. Translating gives CASSQDKLASNEQFF.

This clonotype was counted at least ten times. V is TRBV7-8 and J is TRBJ1-3, with D perhaps matching TRBD1 (5 bases). The V gene lost 3 bases and the J gene lost 0 bases, with 12 bases spanning the gap. The CDR3 totals 16 residues. Germline CDR1 and CDR2: SGHVS and FQNEAQ. CDR3 region: CASSFLGTPSGNTIYF. The CDR3 DNA is TGTGCCAGCAGCTTTCTTGGGACGCCCTCTGGAAACACCATATATTTT.

About this clonotype itself: This may stem from a read error, because a much larger clone lies one nucleotide away. The chain employs TRBV2 and TRBJ1-6; D might be TRBD1 (5 bases). The germline V gene encodes CDR1 SNHLY and CDR2 FYNNEI. This CDR3 contains 16 residues. CDR3 loop: CASSEPPGYGASPIHF. The CDR3 DNA follows: TGTGCCAGCAGTGAACCCCCAGGGTACGGTGCTTCACCCATCCACTTT.

The table lists this clonotype with many counts. J is TRBJ1-5 and V is TRBV7-8; no reliable D call. Germline V gene sequence: CDR1 SGHVS, CDR2 FQNEAQ. V was clipped by 5 bases and J by 4 bases, with 6 bases between them. This CDR3 comprises 12 residues. CDR3 protein: CASSTPNQPQHF. The CDR3 DNA is TGTGCCAGCAGCACCCCAAATCAGCCCCAGCATTTT.

The sample holds many counts of this clonotype. The chain couples TRBV6-4 to TRBJ2-3; no reliable D call. Between the trimmed V and J ends, which lost 0 bases and 2 bases, there was a span of 3 bases. Germline-derived CDR1 and CDR2 are MRHNA and SNTAGT. This CDR3 has 13 amino acids. The CDR3 DNA follows: TGTGCCAGCAGTGACTCTGACACAGATACGCAGTATTTT. Protein: CASSDSDTDTQYF.

The J gene is TRBJ1-1, the V gene TRBV3-1, with D uncertain. The germline gives CDR1 LGHDT, CDR2 YNNKEL (reference sequence). V lost 6 bases and J lost 4, with 15 bases in between. The CDR3 is 14 residues long. CDR3 region: CASSVESWGTEAFF. The CDR3 DNA sequence: TGTGCCAGCAGTGTGGAATCTTGGGGCACTGAAGCTTTCTTT. The entire variable domain, with the rest obtained from reference TRBV3-1 and TRBJ1-1, is as follows: DTAVSQTPKYLVTQMGNDKSIKCEQNLGHDTMYWYKQDSKKFLKIMFSYNNKELIINETVPNRFSPKSPDKAHLNLHINSLELGDSAVYFCASSVESWGTEAFFGQGTRLTVV.

This clonotype was found a few times. The chain links TRBV14 to TRBJ2-1, with D possibly matching TRBD2 (7 bases). V lost 5 bases and J 3 bases, leaving 14 bases between the germline ends. CDR3 length: 15 residues. Germline V gene sequence: CDR1 SGHDN, CDR2 FVKESK. CDR3 nucleotides: TGTGCCAGCAGCACCCGCGGGGGCCTCTACAATGAGCAGTTCTTC. It is translated as CASSTRGGLYNEQFF.

This clonotype was counted many times. This chain joins TRBV7-8 and TRBJ2-1; TRBD1 matches 9 bases. J was trimmed by 3 bases and V by 5 bases; bases with no gene match: 5. The V gene's germline CDR1 is SGHVS and CDR2 FQNEAQ. The CDR3 totals 15 residues. The CDR3 nucleotides are TGTGCCAGCAGCCGACGGGACAGGGACTACAATGAGCAGTTCTTC. As protein: CASSRRDRDYNEQFF.